The next 4 T cell receptor beta chains were all read from a single sample in a study of T cell repertoires in cytomegalovirus infection. A single record per CDR3 protein comes from TCRdb applying MiXCR to the reads. Among fewer than 1,000,000 distinct CDR3 sequences, 25% to 40% were seen once, and the ten largest hold roughly 12%. No antigen has been assigned to these receptors. The input for sequencing was cultured CD8+ T cells from PBMCs, taken from culture after CMV antigen stimulation. These receptors all come from a human donor in good health (CMV status not recorded). Some clones in this sample may be carry-over from other donors' samples.

This clonotype was recorded at least ten times. The rearrangement uses TRBV7-2 and TRBJ2-7, with D unclear. This CDR3 is built from 12 residues. With 1 base removed from V and 6 bases from J, the gap between germline ends came to 7 bases. The germline V gene has CDR1 SGHTA and CDR2 FQGNSA. Written as DNA, the CDR3 is TGTGCCAGCAGCTTAGGTGCAGCCGAGCAGTACTTC. This gives the protein CASSLGAAEQYF.

Only a few counts were recorded for this clonotype. CDR3 amino acids: CASSLTGAPNTEAFF. The CDR3 DNA follows: TGTGCCAGCAGTTTAACAGGGGCTCCGAACACTGAAGCTTTCTTT. The chain links TRBV27 to TRBJ1-1; 7 nucleotides agree with TRBD1. Germline-derived CDR1 and CDR2 are MNHEY and SMNVEV (reference sequence). J gave up 1 base and V 2 bases, and 4 bases lay outside the gene matches. The CDR3 contains 15 residues.

The genes are TRBV15 and TRBJ2-7, with TRBD1 as a possible D gene (6 bases). CDR3 length: 15 residues. CDR1 is LNHNV and CDR2 is YYDKDF in the germline V gene (reference sequence). V was cut by 3 bases and J by 3 bases, with 15 bases left in between. DNA for the CDR3: TGTGCCACCAGCAGCGACCCGGGACAAGGCTACGAGCAGTACTTC. It is translated as CATSSDPGQGYEQYF.

The V gene is TRBV7-2, the J gene TRBJ1-2, with 7 bases lining up with TRBD1. Germline loops: CDR1 SGHTA, CDR2 FQGNSA. V lost 5 bases, J lost 0 bases, and 6 bases stayed unmatched. This CDR3 region has 15 residues. In DNA, the CDR3 is TGTGCCAGCAGCACCGGGACAGACTCTAACTATGGCTACACCTTC. Amino acid sequence: CASSTGTDSNYGYTF.